These T cell receptor beta chains were read from a single sample in a study of graft-versus-host responses after intestinal transplantation. The antigens for these receptors are not known. Measured with immunoSEQ multiplex PCR; TCRdb has only the in-frame clones, and not every one. The sample yields tens of thousands of clones, 90% seen once. This specimen was unstimulated CD4+ T cells sorted from spleen or lymph node cells, taken before intestinal transplant. These receptors were collected from a human donor who received an intestinal transplant. Both conserved end residues are part of each CDR3. A D gene is named only where the DNA matches it firmly. Rows may omit the clone size; those that give it use once, few, many or a size class.

v_gene	abundance	j_gene	d_gene	CDR3nt	CDR3aa
TRBV6-5	NA	TRBJ1-6	TRBD1	TGTGCCAGCAGTTTCTCAGGGGGCGCGGATTCACCCCTCCACTTT	CASSFSGGADSPLHF
TRBV4-1	NA	TRBJ2-6	NA	TGCGCCAGCAGCCAAGACAGGGAAGTAGGGGGGGCCAACGTCCTGACTTTC	CASSQDREVGGANVLTF
TRBV7-8	NA	TRBJ2-7	TRBD2	TGTGCCAGCAGCTTAGGACTAGCGGGGGACAAACGGGGCGAGCAGTACTTC	CASSLGLAGDKRGEQYF
TRBV6-5	NA	TRBJ1-2	TRBD1	TGTGCCAGCAGTTCCCAGACAGGGAACTATGGCTACACCTTC	CASSSQTGNYGYTF
TRBV7-9	NA	TRBJ1-5	NA	TGTGCCAGCAGCTTAGGTCCGGGATATAGCAATCAGCCCCAGCATTTT	CASSLGPGYSNQPQHF
TRBV6-1	NA	TRBJ1-6	NA	TGTGCCAGCAGTGAATGGGGGGGGCCGTCGGGTTCACCCCTCCACTTT	CASSEWGGPSGSPLHF
TRBV5-1	NA	TRBJ1-1	TRBD1	TGCGCCAGCAGCTCGGGACAGCTGAACACTGAAGCTTTCTTT	CASSSGQLNTEAFF
TRBV6-5	NA	TRBJ1-1	TRBD1	TGTGCCAGCAGCCTTGACAGGGAGGAAGCTTTCTTT	CASSLDREEAFF
TRBV5-6	NA	TRBJ1-5	NA	TGTGCCAGCACCCTTACGAGCGACAGCAATCAGCCCCAGCATTTT	CASTLTSDSNQPQHF
TRBV11-2	NA	TRBJ2-7	TRBD1	TGTGCCAGCAGCTCGGCGACAGGGATCAACGAGCAGTACTTC	CASSSATGINEQYF
TRBV4-2	NA	TRBJ1-6	NA	TGTGCCAGCAGCCAAGGGGAGAGCTCCTATAATTCACCCCTCCACTTT	CASSQGESSYNSPLHF
TRBV25-1	NA	TRBJ2-7	TRBD2	TGTGCCAGCAGCACTAGACCGGGGGGCGAGCAGTACTTC	CASSTRPGGEQYF
TRBV6-6	NA	TRBJ1-1	TRBD1	TGTGCCAGCAGTCGCCAGGGGGCAGGACCGAACACTGAAGCTTTCTTT	CASSRQGAGPNTEAFF
TRBV5-1	NA	TRBJ2-2	TRBD1	TGCGCCAGCAGCGGAACCGGACAGGGGTGGTCCGGGGAGCTGTTTTTT	CASSGTGQGWSGELFF
TRBV5-8	NA	TRBJ1-2	NA	TGTGCCAGCAGCTTCAAGGGGTGGGGTGGCTACACCTTC	CASSFKGWGGYTF
TRBV5-1	NA	TRBJ2-6	TRBD1	TGCGCCAGCAGCTTGAGGACAGGCGACTCTGGGGCCAACGTCCTGACTTTC	CASSLRTGDSGANVLTF
TRBV6-1	NA	TRBJ2-7	NA	TGTGCCAGCAGACCTACACCCGGGGGCTCCTACGAGCAGTACTTC	CASRPTPGGSYEQYF
TRBV6-5	NA	TRBJ1-2	NA	TGTGCCACCAAGGCCCAATGGGGGGGTGGCTACACCTTC	CATKAQWGGGYTF
TRBV7-8	NA	TRBJ2-7	TRBD2	TGTGCCAGCATCATGGGAGGGCCCACCTACGAGCAGTACTTC	CASIMGGPTYEQYF
TRBV18	NA	TRBJ1-5	NA	TGTGCCAGCTCAGCAGTCCTCGGGGGGAGCAATCAGCCCCAGCATTTT	CASSAVLGGSNQPQHF
TRBV6-5	NA	TRBJ1-2	NA	TGTGCCAGCAGTTACGGAACAGGGAACTATGGCTACACCTTC	CASSYGTGNYGYTF
TRBV20-1	NA	TRBJ1-1	NA	TGCAGTGCAAGGCGGGACTCGGGGGCTTTCTTT	CSARRDSGAFF
TRBV23-1	NA	TRBJ2-1	TRBD1	TGCGCCATCCTAACAGGGGGCCTATTGGTTGAGCAGTTCTTC	CAILTGGLLVEQFF
TRBV10-3	NA	TRBJ2-3	TRBD2	TGTGCCATCAGTGCGCGTAGCGGGGGGGCAGATACGCAGTATTTT	CAISARSGGADTQYF
TRBV6-1	once	TRBJ1-1	NA	TGTGCCAGCAGCTCCGGGAAGAACACTGAAGCTTTCTTT	CASSSGKNTEAFF
TRBV19	NA	TRBJ1-5	NA	TGTGCCAGTAGTATAGATAAGAGTCAGCCCCAGCATTTT	CASSIDKSQPQHF
TRBV7-6	NA	TRBJ2-5	NA	TGTGCCAGCAGCTTAGGGGAGTGGGAGACCCAGTACTTC	CASSLGEWETQYF
TRBV15	NA	TRBJ1-6	NA	TGTGCCACCAGCAGAGACAGGGTGCGTTCACCCCTCCACTTT	CATSRDRVRSPLHF
TRBV5-1	NA	TRBJ2-2	NA	TGCGCCAGCAGCCCCGACACCGGGGAGCTGTTTTTT	CASSPDTGELFF
TRBV19	NA	TRBJ1-1	TRBD1	TGTGCCAGTAGTCTCCGACAGGGTGGGACTGAAGCTTTCTTT	CASSLRQGGTEAFF
TRBV7-2	NA	TRBJ1-5	NA	TGTGCCAGCAGCTCCCTTTCGGGGTTATCCCAGCCCCAGCATTTT	CASSSLSGLSQPQHF
TRBV5-1	NA	TRBJ1-1	TRBD1	TGCGCCAGCAGCTTCCGACAGGGCACGGCTTTCTTT	CASSFRQGTAFF
TRBV11-2	NA	TRBJ1-1	TRBD1	TGTGCCAGCAGCCATTCGACAGGGAGGAACACTGAAGCTTTCTTT	CASSHSTGRNTEAFF
TRBV27	NA	TRBJ1-4	NA	TGTGCCAGCAGACGCGGGGAAAAACTGTTTTTT	CASRRGEKLFF
TRBV10-2	NA	TRBJ1-2	TRBD1	TGCGCCAGCAGTAGTAGGGGACAGGGGAACTATGGCTACACCTTC	CASSSRGQGNYGYTF
TRBV5-1	few	TRBJ1-1	NA	TGCGCCAGCAGCTTGGCCCAAGGCCGGACAGAGAACACTGAAGCTTTCTTT	CASSLAQGRTENTEAFF
TRBV27	NA	TRBJ2-1	NA	TGTGCCAGCACGACGTCCGAACAGGGTTCAATTAATGAGCAGTTCTTC	CASTTSEQGSINEQFF